Shown below are 19 T cell receptor beta chains from a single sample sequenced in a study of cytomegalovirus exposure and HLA in healthy donors. The PCR used 60 Vbeta and 13 Jbeta primers. The assay was immunoSEQ multiplex PCR, and TCRdb's table has in-frame clones only and misses some. The table has about 180,000 clones, roughly 80% seen once; the top ten hold 1.2% to 1.5%. Specimen: PBMCs. These receptors were taken from a girl aged 5 to 17 in good health and CMV-seropositive.

The chain has TRBV4-2 and TRBJ2-2, with D possibly matching TRBD2 (6 bases). The CDR3 runs to 17 residues. Trimming stripped 0 bases from V and 8 bases from J, with 19 bases between. CDR1 is LGHNA and CDR2 is YNFKEQ in the germline V gene. The CDR3 spells CASSQEMSGLRRGELFF. CDR3 DNA sequence: TGTGCCAGCAGCCAAGAGATGAGCGGGCTAAGGAGGGGGGAGCTGTTTTTT.

This clone was recorded only once. An end of the junction differs from the germline gene, which may be a read error. The rearrangement joins TRBV11-3 to TRBJ1-2; weak D call: TRBD1 (6 bases). CDR1 is SGHNT, CDR2 YENEEA, per germline. The CDR3 is made up of 13 amino acids. The CDR3 DNA reads as TGTGCCAGCAGCTTCCAGGGGAACTATGGCTGCACCTTC. Protein: CASSFQGNYGCTF.

The CDR3 here is CASSLRGNREQFF. The CDR3 coding sequence is TGTGCCAGCAGCTTACGGGGGAACAGGGAGCAGTTCTTC. The chain joins TRBV11-2 to TRBJ2-1; weak D call: TRBD2 (6 bases). The CDR3 runs 13 residues. Germline loops: CDR1 SGHAT, CDR2 FQNNGV. Trimming removed 2 bases at V and 10 bases at J, with 12 bases between. Supplemented by reference TRBV11-2 and TRBJ2-1, the full variable domain reads EAGVAQSPRYKIIEKRQSVAFWCNPISGHATLYWYQQILGQGPKLLIQFQNNGVVDDSQLPKDRFSAERLKGVDSTLKIQPAKLEDSAVYLCASSLRGNREQFFGPGTRLTVL.

V is TRBV6-1 and J is TRBJ1-2; TRBD1 aligns across 7 bases. This CDR3 spans 14 amino acids. V lost 4 bases and J lost 8; bases outside the gene matches: 10. Germline V gene sequence: CDR1 MNHNS, CDR2 SASEGT. The CDR3 DNA sequence: TGTGCCAGCAGTGGTCCGCAGGGGGTGGGCGGCTACACCTTC. As protein: CASSGPQGVGGYTF.

V is TRBV5-6 and J is TRBJ2-5; TRBD2 matches at 7 bases. Looked up from germline, CDR1 is SGHDT and CDR2 is YYEEEE. The ends lost 1 base at V and 1 base at J; junction bases unmatched: 7. The CDR3 is made up of 16 amino acids. The CDR3 nucleotides read TGTGCCAGCAGCTTGTTGGGGGGGACCTTCCAAGAGACCCAGTACTTC. Its protein product is CASSLLGGTFQETQYF.

V and J are TRBV2 and TRBJ1-3; weak D call: TRBD1 (6 bases). Trimming shortened V by 0 bases and J by 0 bases, and 9 bases separated the two germline ends. The germline V gene has CDR1 SNHLY and CDR2 FYNNEI. This CDR3 is 16 amino acids long. The CDR3 DNA sequence: TGTGCCAGCAGTGAAGCCCAGGGGTTCTCTGGAAACACCATATATTTT. This translates into CASSEAQGFSGNTIYF.

The chain recombines TRBV7-9 with TRBJ2-7; 7 nucleotides agree with TRBD2. There are 16 residues in the CDR3. Germline V lookup: CDR1 SEHNR, CDR2 FQNEAQ (reference sequence). Unmatched junction bases numbered 8, after V lost 2 bases and J lost 1 base. CDR3 amino acids: CASSLLGLAVSYEQYF. Here the CDR3 DNA reads TGTGCCAGCAGCTTACTCGGGCTAGCGGTTTCCTACGAGCAGTACTTC.

The rearrangement joins TRBV25-1 to TRBJ2-1, with a possible D match to TRBD2 (5 bases). This CDR3 region has 13 residues. V was cut by 6 bases and J by 7 bases, with 13 bases left in between. The V gene's germline CDR1 is MGHDK and CDR2 SYGVNS. For the CDR3, the DNA is TGTGCCAGCAGCGGCACACTAGGAAATGAGCAGTTCTTC. Its translation: CASSGTLGNEQFF.

The gene calls are TRBV7-2 and TRBJ1-3; 8 bases fit TRBD1. V dropped 3 bases and J dropped 4; count of bases not matched to a gene: 2. This CDR3 has 14 amino acids. Per germline, CDR1 SGHTA and CDR2 FQGNSA. The CDR3 DNA reads as TGTGCCAGCAGCTTTCGACAGGGGGGAAACACCATATATTTT. Translating it yields CASSFRQGGNTIYF.

The chain joins TRBV5-6 to TRBJ2-7; 7 bases fit TRBD2. The CDR3 totals 14 residues. V gave up 6 bases and J gave up 2 bases; unmatched junction bases: 8. Looked up from germline, CDR1 is SGHDT and CDR2 is YYEEEE. Here the CDR3 reads CASTPSGTTYEQYF. The CDR3 region has the DNA TGTGCCAGCACCCCCTCTGGGACTACCTACGAGCAGTACTTC.

The V call is TRBV29-1, the J call TRBJ1-2, with TRBD1 matching over 9 bases. Germline assignment: CDR1 SQVTM and CDR2 ANQGSEA. The CDR3 contains 13 residues. The junction had 6 bases not matched to a gene; V was cut back by 3 bases and J by 7 bases. Here the CDR3 reads CSVDGGQGFGYTF. In DNA form, the CDR3 reads TGCAGCGTTGATGGGGGACAGGGTTTTGGCTACACCTTC.

V gene TRBV4-1 combines with J gene TRBJ2-7, with TRBD1 matching 12 bases. The germline gives CDR1 MGHRA, CDR2 YSYEKL. J lost 2 bases, V lost 2 bases, and 7 bases had no gene match. This CDR3 comprises 17 residues. The CDR3 DNA is TGCGCCAGCAGCCAACGATCAGGGACAGGGGGCACCTACGAGCAGTACTTC. Amino acid sequence: CASSQRSGTGGTYEQYF.

The V call is TRBV19, the J call TRBJ1-2, with 7 bases matching TRBD1. CDR1 LNHDA and CDR2 SQIVND come from the germline V gene (reference sequence). The CDR3 loop spans 15 amino acids. The ends lost 3 bases at V and 8 bases at J; junction bases unmatched: 12. CDR3 DNA sequence: TGTGCCAGTAGTATTAGTGAGACAGGGCGTCGGGGCTACACCTTC. Translated, it gives CASSISETGRRGYTF.

The gene calls are TRBV11-2 and TRBJ1-3; D possibly corresponds to TRBD1 (6 bases). Germline CDR1 SGHAT, CDR2 FQNNGV. The length of the CDR3 is 17 residues. Trimming took off 5 bases at V and 2 bases at J, with 19 bases between the two ends. For the CDR3, the DNA is TGTGCCAGCAGCCCGCGACCCAGGGGCACTCCTGGAAACACCATATATTTT. It codes for CASSPRPRGTPGNTIYF.

The rearrangement uses TRBV10-3 and TRBJ2-7; TRBD2 matches at 8 bases. Germline CDR1 and CDR2: ENHRY and SYGVKD. CDR3 length equals 14 residues. J lost 3 bases, V lost 4 bases, and 5 bases had no gene match. The CDR3 DNA reads as TGTGCCATCAGTGGAAATAGCGGGGACTACGAGCAGTACTTC. This sequence encodes CAISGNSGDYEQYF.

V is TRBV19 and J is TRBJ2-1; 13 bases are shared with TRBD2. CDR3 length: 15 residues. Germline V gene sequence: CDR1 LNHDA, CDR2 SQIVND (reference sequence). V shed 3 bases, J shed 5 bases, and the junction held 1 base outside the gene matches. The CDR3 nucleotides are TGTGCCAGTAGTATGGGGACTAGCGGGAACAATGAGCAGTTCTTC. Translation gives CASSMGTSGNNEQFF.

The chain uses TRBV13 and TRBJ2-1; TRBD2 matches at 12 bases. Germline values: CDR1 PRHDT, CDR2 FYEKMQ (reference sequence). The CDR3 is 17 residues long. J gave up 7 bases and V 5 bases, and 12 bases lay outside the gene matches. The CDR3 region has the DNA TGTGCCAGCAGCCCACGACTAGCGGGAGATCCATGGAATGAGCAGTTCTTC. Translated, it gives CASSPRLAGDPWNEQFF.

This chain uses TRBV11-2 with TRBJ2-1; 11 bases are a match to TRBD2. The germline V gene has CDR1 SGHAT and CDR2 FQNNGV. The CDR3 consists of 15 residues. V shed 3 bases and J 5 bases; nucleotides not matched to a gene: 3. The chain's CDR3 is CASSFQGLADNEQFF. DNA of the CDR3: TGTGCCAGCAGCTTCCAGGGACTAGCGGACAATGAGCAGTTCTTC.

The J gene is TRBJ2-3, the V gene TRBV27; 9 bases match TRBD2. V lost 2 bases, J lost 4 bases, and 10 bases stayed unmatched. The germline V gene encodes CDR1 MNHEY and CDR2 SMNVEV (reference sequence). The length of the CDR3 is 17 residues. CDR3 loop: CASSLVSAGGPADTQYF. As DNA, the CDR3 is TGTGCCAGCAGTTTAGTATCGGCGGGAGGGCCGGCAGATACGCAGTATTTT.